A selection of T cell receptor beta chains follows, all from one sample in a study of pediatric ulcerative colitis. The data were produced by immunoSEQ multiplex PCR, yet TCRdb's version contains in-frame clones alone and is incomplete. The table shows about 64,000 clones, with about 80% occurring only once. The sequencing sample was made of blood. The source of these receptors is a boy aged 10-17 years with moderate ulcerative colitis. Each CDR3 is given with its conserved first and last residue. Fields, in order: V gene, J gene, D gene, clone size, CDR3 length, CDR3 DNA, CDR3 protein. D genes are given only for firm matches. The listing skips clone size in some rows; elsewhere it reads once, few, many or a size class.

TRBV18	TRBJ1-2	-	-	13	TGTGCCAGCTCACAGGGTCTGGCCGATGGCTACACCTTC	CASSQGLADGYTF
TRBV4-2	TRBJ2-7	-	-	14	TGTGCCAGCAGCCAAGGAGGGGTTACCTACGAGCAGTACTTC	CASSQGGVTYEQYF
TRBV25-1	TRBJ2-1	TRBD2	few	18	TGTGCCAGCAGTCGGGGGACTAGCGGAGTAGTTTCCTACAATGAGCAGTTCTTC	CASSRGTSGVVSYNEQFF
TRBV4-2	TRBJ2-7	TRBD2	-	16	TGTGCCAGCAGCCAGGAACTAGCGGGAGTGGGCTACGAGCAGTACTTC	CASSQELAGVGYEQYF
TRBV5-4	TRBJ1-4	TRBD1	-	16	TGTGCCAGCAGACCAACCCCCGGGACAGGGGGCGAAAAACTGTTTTTT	CASRPTPGTGGEKLFF
TRBV5-1	TRBJ2-7	-	-	12	TGCGCCAGCAGCTCAGGGTCCTACGAGCAGTACTTC	CASSSGSYEQYF
TRBV6-5	TRBJ2-7	-	-	13	TGTGCCAGCAGTTACTCAGGTCAGTTCGAGCAGTACTTC	CASSYSGQFEQYF
TRBV10-3	TRBJ2-7	-	-	13	TGTGCCATCGCCCCCCACAGTTCCTACGAGCAGTACTTC	CAIAPHSSYEQYF
TRBV5-1	TRBJ1-4	-	-	14	TGCGCCAGCAGCTTGGTGGGAGGGTATGAAAAACTGTTTTTT	CASSLVGGYEKLFF
TRBV19	TRBJ1-1	-	-	14	TGTGCCAGTAGTGTAGAACCTGGGACACTCGAAGCTTTCTTT	CASSVEPGTLEAFF
TRBV18	TRBJ1-5	-	-	16	TGTGCCAGCTCACCACGGGGCTTTAGGGGAGAGGAGCCCCAGCATTTT	CASSPRGFRGEEPQHF
TRBV5-6	TRBJ1-5	TRBD1	-	13	TGTGCCAGCAGCTGGGGACAGGGGGGGCCCCAGCATTTT	CASSWGQGGPQHF
TRBV19	TRBJ2-5	-	few	14	TGTGCCAGTAGGGGCGGAGGGTTTCAAGAGACCCAGTACTTC	CASRGGGFQETQYF
TRBV4-1	TRBJ1-1	-	few	16	TGCGCCAGCAGCCCGGGGGCAGGGGTGATTTGGGCTGAAGCTTTCTTT	CASSPGAGVIWAEAFF
TRBV6-1	TRBJ2-4	-	-	14	TGTGCCAGCAGCGACAGGTTAGCCAAAAGCATTCAGTACTTC	CASSDRLAKSIQYF
TRBV7-9	TRBJ1-6	-	-	17	TGTGCCAGCAGCCTTCCGTTTGGGGCCTCCTATAATTCACCCCTCCACTTT	CASSLPFGASYNSPLHF
TRBV5-1	TRBJ2-1	TRBD2	-	17	TGCGCCAGCAGCTTAATCGGCGGGGGGACTACCTACAATGAGCAGTTCTTC	CASSLIGGGTTYNEQFF
TRBV27	TRBJ1-1	-	-	13	TGTGCCAGCAGTTTTGGGGTCGGCACTGAAGCTTTCTTT	CASSFGVGTEAFF
TRBV7-2	TRBJ1-6	-	-	14	TGTGCCAGCAGCTTAACCTCGGCAGGTTCACCCCTCCACTTT	CASSLTSAGSPLHF
TRBV13	TRBJ2-4	-	-	14	TGTGCCAGCAGCTTAGGGGGAGCCAAAAACATTCAGTACTTC	CASSLGGAKNIQYF
TRBV5-1	TRBJ2-3	-	-	12	TGCGCCAGCAGCTTTACCACAGATACGCAGTATTTT	CASSFTTDTQYF
TRBV5-1	TRBJ2-6	-	-	16	TGCGCCAGCAGCATGGATTCGGGGTCTGGGGCCAACGTCCTGACTTTC	CASSMDSGSGANVLTF
TRBV19	TRBJ1-5	-	-	16	TGTGCCAGTAGTATAGGCTTTTCGAGTAGCAATCAGCCCCAGCATTTT	CASSIGFSSSNQPQHF
TRBV7-9	TRBJ1-5	TRBD1	-	16	TGTGCCAGCAGCTCGGGACAGGGCGGTATGTATCAGCCCCAGCATTTT	CASSSGQGGMYQPQHF
TRBV29-1	TRBJ2-2	-	-	14	TGCAGCGCCAGGGGGGTCACGAACACCGGGGAGCTGTTTTTT	CSARGVTNTGELFF
TRBV7-3	TRBJ2-7	-	-	15	TGTGCCAGCAGCCGGGGCGGAGGGGAAGGCTACGAGCAGTACTTC	CASSRGGGEGYEQYF
TRBV10-3	TRBJ1-5	-	few	15	TGTGCCATCAGTGGGGGTGGGGTATCAAATCAGCCCCAGCATTTT	CAISGGGVSNQPQHF
TRBV5-1	TRBJ2-3	TRBD2	-	17	TGCGCCAGCAGCTTGGAGCCTAGCGGGAGGGCCACAGATACGCAGTATTTT	CASSLEPSGRATDTQYF
TRBV7-2	TRBJ1-1	-	few	11	TGTGCCAGCAGCATAAACACTGAAGCTTTCTTT	CASSINTEAFF
TRBV19	TRBJ1-5	-	-	15	TGTGCCAGTAAAGATAAACAGGGATTCAATCAGCCCCAGCATTTT	CASKDKQGFNQPQHF
TRBV5-5	TRBJ2-7	-	-	13	TGTGCCAGCAGCTTGGTTCGGGGGTACGAGCAGTACTTC	CASSLVRGYEQYF
TRBV7-2	TRBJ2-3	-	once	12	TGTGCCAGCAGCTTATTTTCAGATACGCAGTATTTT	CASSLFSDTQYF
TRBV2	TRBJ1-5	-	-	15	TGTGCCAGCAGTGAAGGGGACTCTGACAATCAGCCCCAGCATTTT	CASSEGDSDNQPQHF
TRBV30	TRBJ2-7	-	few	14	TGTGCCTGGAGTGGGTGGGGCTCTTGGTACGAGCAGTACTTC	CAWSGWGSWYEQYF
TRBV5-6	TRBJ2-1	TRBD1	-	15	TGTGCCAGCAGCGCGGGGACAGGGGTTCACAATGAGCAGTTCTTC	CASSAGTGVHNEQFF
TRBV6-5	TRBJ1-3	-	-	13	TGTGCCAGCGGAGGGGCCTCTGGAAACACCATATATTTT	CASGGASGNTIYF